Included here is one T cell receptor (beta chain) sequence, with context. This entry belongs to a study of PD-L1 blockade in urothelial cancer. Libraries were prepared by immunoSEQ multiplex PCR; TCRdb keeps only in-frame clonotypes and omits some of them. The table shows around 120,000 clones, with around 89% occurring only once. Time point in this sample: peripheral blood 6 weeks after treatment start. The sequence was collected from a man between 60 and 75 years old with urothelial cancer. The sample consisted of PBMCs, taken around atezolizumab (anti-PD-L1) treatment.

The CDR3 here is CASNDRGNGNTIYF. In DNA form, the CDR3 reads TGTGCCAGTAACGACAGGGGGAATGGAAACACCATATATTTT. The chain links TRBV19 to TRBJ1-3, with TRBD1 identical over 9 bases. Looked up from germline, CDR1 is LNHDA and CDR2 is SQIVND (reference sequence). The V and J ends lost 7 bases and 3 bases, in that order; junction bases with no gene match: 4. The CDR3 is made up of 14 amino acids.